This entry lists 30 T cell receptor beta chains sequenced from one sample in a study of pediatric ulcerative colitis. One to two pinch biopsies were taken from the rectum during colonoscopy. Repertoires were generated with immunoSEQ multiplex PCR, while TCRdb's copy carries only in-frame clones and drops some. The sample includes some 10,000 clones, around 82% seen only once; the top ten take about 3.9%. Input material: gut tissue. These receptors were taken from a girl aged 10 to 17 who was a control in a study of pediatric ulcerative colitis.

V is TRBV11-2 and J is TRBJ2-1; no clear D. The germline CDR1 and CDR2 sequences are SGHAT and FQNNGV. The CDR3 is 15 residues long. V lost 4 bases to trimming and J lost 4 bases, with 14 bases between them. CDR3 nucleotides: TGTGCCAGCAGCTCCGGACCCCCTGCTTACAATGAGCAGTTCTTC. Protein product: CASSSGPPAYNEQFF.

This clone was seen a handful of times. V is TRBV5-1 and J is TRBJ2-2, with TRBD2 matching over 8 bases. The CDR3 consists of 14 residues. V dropped 5 bases and J dropped 2; count of bases not matched to a gene: 2. Germline CDR1 SGHRS, CDR2 YFSETQ. CDR3 DNA sequence: TGCGCCAGCAGACTAGCGGCTAACACCGGGGAGCTGTTTTTT. It is translated as CASRLAANTGELFF.

V gene TRBV27 combines with J gene TRBJ1-6; no clear D. The CDR3 has 13 residues. The germline V gene has CDR1 MNHEY and CDR2 SMNVEV (reference sequence). Deletions cut 3 bases from V and 6 bases from J, with 6 bases between. The CDR3 DNA follows: TGTGCCAGCAGTTTTGAGGTTAATTCACCCCTCCACTTT. It specifies CASSFEVNSPLHF.

The chain is built from TRBV4-2 and TRBJ2-3; 10 bases are a match to TRBD1. Germline CDR1 and CDR2: LGHNA and YNFKEQ. This CDR3 has 20 residues. After removal of 0 bases from V and 4 bases from J, the junction contained 16 bases not matched to a gene. The CDR3 coding sequence is TGTGCCAGCAGCCAAGACCTGACCCCCCTGACAGGGGGCGCGTCAGATACGCAGTATTTT. Its protein is CASSQDLTPLTGGASDTQYF.

The V gene is TRBV11-3, the J gene TRBJ1-1, with D perhaps TRBD1 (6 bases). With 2 bases removed from V and 6 bases from J, the gap between germline ends came to 10 bases. The germline V gene encodes CDR1 SGHNT and CDR2 YENEEA. This CDR3 spans 13 amino acids. The CDR3 sequence is CASSLTRQAEAFF. The DNA for the CDR3 is TGTGCCAGCAGCTTAACCCGACAGGCTGAAGCTTTCTTT.

The rearrangement joins TRBV6-6 to TRBJ1-4; D remains ambiguous. The CDR3 sequence is 12 residues long. Trimming took off 11 bases at V and 3 bases at J, with 10 bases between the two ends. The germline gives CDR1 MNHNY, CDR2 SVGAGI (reference sequence). The CDR3: CAAATSNEKLFF. DNA for the CDR3: TGTGCCGCCGCGACCTCTAATGAAAAACTGTTTTTT.

This sequence joins TRBV10-2 and TRBJ2-6; unclear D gene. There are 15 residues in the CDR3. Trimming took 5 bases from V and 0 from J, leaving 8 bases between them. The V gene's germline CDR1 is WSHSY and CDR2 SAAADI. CDR3 sequence reads: CASSRGFSGANVLTF. The CDR3 DNA reads TGCGCCAGCAGTAGAGGATTCTCTGGGGCCAACGTCCTGACTTTC.

The CDR3 sequence is CASSLIGAYEQYF. The CDR3 DNA sequence: TGTGCCAGCAGCTTGATAGGTGCATACGAGCAGTACTTC. The J gene is TRBJ2-7, the V gene TRBV5-6; D gene unclear. The V and J ends lost 1 base and 4 bases respectively, with 9 bases between them. Looked up from germline, CDR1 is SGHDT and CDR2 is YYEEEE. This CDR3 contains 13 residues.

This chain links TRBV5-4 with TRBJ2-3; D perhaps matches TRBD2 (7 bases). The CDR3 loop spans 16 amino acids. The germline V gene has CDR1 SGHNT and CDR2 YYREEE (reference sequence). V was clipped by 4 bases and J by 3 bases, with 18 bases between them. The CDR3 protein is CASSPPGGGGTDTQYF. The CDR3, as DNA: TGTGCCAGCAGCCCACCGGGGGGCGGGGGAACAGATACGCAGTATTTT.

V and J are TRBV5-1 and TRBJ2-7; no reliable D call. Trimming left V 0 bases short and J 5 bases short, with 15 bases between. CDR1 and CDR2 from the germline V gene are SGHRS and YFSETQ. This CDR3 spans 15 amino acids. The CDR3 reads CASSLATADFDEQYF. The DNA for the CDR3 is TGCGCCAGCAGCTTGGCCACTGCTGATTTCGACGAGCAGTACTTC.

This clone was observed a handful of times. V usage is TRBV6-5 and J usage is TRBJ1-4; unclear D gene. The CDR3 has 14 residues. Per the germline V gene, CDR1 is MNHEY and CDR2 is SVGAGI. V was trimmed by 6 bases and J by 4 bases, leaving 12 bases between them. The CDR3 sequence is CASRHGERNEKLFF. In DNA form, the CDR3 reads TGTGCCAGCAGACACGGGGAGCGTAATGAAAAACTGTTTTTT.

This clone was recorded a few times. The germline gene is not matched at one end of the junction; a read error may be the cause. This sequence joins TRBV19 and TRBJ2-5; either TRBD1 or TRBD2 may supply D (5 bases each). The CDR3 is made up of 10 amino acids. Germline V CDR1 and CDR2: LNHDA, SQIVND (reference sequence). The CDR3 region is CASSGGRIHF. The CDR3, as DNA: TGTGCCAGTAGTGGGGGACGGATCCACTTC.

This chain joins TRBV7-9 and TRBJ2-2; 7 bases align to TRBD1. V shed 6 bases, J shed 7 bases, and the junction held 11 bases outside the gene matches. CDR3 length: 15 residues. CDR1 and CDR2 (germline): SEHNR, FQNEAQ (reference sequence). The CDR3 sequence: CASRAGTAEGGELFF. DNA for the CDR3: TGTGCCAGCAGAGCCGGGACAGCTGAGGGCGGGGAGCTGTTTTTT.

With regard to this clone: Germline is not matched at one junction end, which may reflect a read error. The chain has TRBV5-1 and TRBJ1-5; 7 bases fit TRBD1. This CDR3 has 14 amino acids. CDR1 is SGHRS, CDR2 YFSETQ, per germline. The chain's CDR3 is CASSQRQGGQPQHF. CDR3 in DNA: TGTGCCAGCAGCCAGAGGCAGGGGGGCCAGCCCCAGCATTTT.

The rearrangement links TRBV2 to TRBJ2-7, with a possible D match to TRBD2 (7 bases). The germline V gene encodes CDR1 SNHLY and CDR2 FYNNEI. Trimming took off 10 bases at V and 3 bases at J, with 13 bases between the two ends. The length of the CDR3 is 12 residues. The CDR3 spells CATREGGYEQYF. As DNA, the CDR3 is TGTGCCACGAGGGAGGGGGGCTACGAGCAGTACTTC.

The V and J genes are TRBV6-1 and TRBJ2-1, with a possible D match to TRBD1 (5 bases). The V end was cut by 5 bases, the J end by 9 bases, with 14 bases between. Germline V gene data show CDR1 as MNHNS and CDR2 as SASEGT. The CDR3 is 13 residues long. DNA of the CDR3: TGTGCCAGCAGTTCCCAGGGTTCCGGTGAGCAGTTCTTC. It specifies CASSSQGSGEQFF.

This clone was detected only a few times. The chain couples TRBV4-3 to TRBJ1-1; no clear D gene. Trimming pared 0 bases from V and 4 bases from J, leaving 12 bases between. The germline V gene has CDR1 LGHNA and CDR2 YSLEER. The CDR3 is made up of 15 amino acids. This CDR3 is CASSQDAGRSTEAFF. The CDR3 coding sequence is TGCGCCAGCAGCCAAGACGCTGGGAGAAGCACTGAAGCTTTCTTT.

The CDR3: CATSGGQGNTGELFF. Written as DNA, the CDR3 is TGTGCCACCAGCGGGGGACAGGGCAACACCGGGGAGCTGTTTTTT. The genes are TRBV15 and TRBJ2-2; 9 bases are a match to TRBD1. Germline assignment: CDR1 LNHNV and CDR2 YYDKDF (reference sequence). This CDR3 has 15 amino acids. Trimming removed 5 bases from V and 2 bases from J; junction bases left unmatched: 3.

The chain joins TRBV19 to TRBJ1-3; D may be TRBD1 (5 bases). From germline, CDR1 is LNHDA and CDR2 SQIVND (reference sequence). With 1 base removed from V and 7 bases from J, the gap between germline ends came to 14 bases. The CDR3 runs to 15 residues. For the CDR3, the DNA is TGTGCCAGTAGTATAGGGGGACGGAACGCGAACACCATATATTTT. Translating it yields CASSIGGRNANTIYF.

The V and J genes are TRBV7-3 and TRBJ2-5, with TRBD1 identical over 8 bases. The J call may not be correct, given that the DNA end is closer to TRBJ2-7. The CDR3 is 16 residues long. Looked up from germline, CDR1 is SGHTA and CDR2 is FQGTGA. The CDR3 region is CASSLAGQGAHYEQYF. CDR3 coding DNA: TGTGCCAGCAGCTTAGCCGGACAGGGAGCACACTACGAGCAGTACTTC.

Of note for this clone: The sample holds other DNA sequences that translate to the same CDR3. The chain combines TRBV4-2 with TRBJ2-1, with D possibly TRBD2 on 5 matching bases. The V gene lost 3 bases and the J gene lost 7 bases, with 7 bases spanning the gap. Germline CDR1 is LGHNA and CDR2 is YNFKEQ. The CDR3 length is 12 residues. CDR3 DNA sequence: TGTGCCAGCAGCCACTTAGCGAATGAGCAGTTCTTC. It codes for CASSHLANEQFF.

The chain recombines TRBV27 with TRBJ1-5, with 10 bases identical to TRBD1. The length of the CDR3 is 15 residues. After removal of 6 bases from V and 3 bases from J, the junction contained 5 bases not matched to a gene. Germline V gives CDR1 MNHEY, CDR2 SMNVEV (reference sequence). The CDR3 DNA reads TGTGCCAGCAGACCCGGACAGGGGGACAATCAGCCCCAGCATTTT. Its protein product is CASRPGQGDNQPQHF.

About this clone: A read error may explain this, as a much larger clone is one base away. The identical CDR3 is also encoded by other nucleotide sequences in the sample. The V gene is TRBV4-1, the J gene TRBJ1-4; weak D call: TRBD1 (6 bases). V was trimmed by 3 bases and J by 5 bases, leaving 13 bases between them. This CDR3 has 15 residues. Germline CDR1 reads MGHRA; CDR2 reads YSYEKL. The CDR3 here is CASSQEGQQNEKLFF. CDR3 DNA: TGCGCCAGCAGCCAGGAAGGACAGCAGAATGAAAAACTGTTTTTT.

The chain links TRBV11-2 to TRBJ2-7, with D possibly being TRBD1 (5 bases). The V gene lost 0 bases and the J gene lost 2 bases, with 5 bases spanning the gap. The CDR3 has 13 amino acids. Germline CDR1 is SGHAT and CDR2 is FQNNGV. CDR3 DNA: TGTGCCAGCAGCTTAGACAGGGCCTACGAGCAGTACTTC. Its protein is CASSLDRAYEQYF.

This rearrangement joins TRBV6-5 to TRBJ1-5; D may be TRBD1 (5 bases). Trimming left V 6 bases short and J 3 bases short, with 15 bases between. The CDR3 runs to 15 residues. Per germline, CDR1 MNHEY and CDR2 SVGAGI. The DNA of the CDR3 is TGTGCCAGCAGGATGACAGAAAACCTCAATCAGCCCCAGCATTTT. Its protein is CASRMTENLNQPQHF.

This clone was recorded once. The junction does not match germline at one end; this may be a read error. The rearrangement links TRBV29-1 to TRBJ2-3; no firm D call. The CDR3 covers 13 residues. Germline assignment: CDR1 SQVTM and CDR2 ANQGSEA. The CDR3 region is CSVEGGSTDTQYF. The CDR3 coding sequence is TGCAGCGTCGAAGGCGGTAGCACAGATACGCAGTATTTT.

The chain has TRBV28 and TRBJ1-2; maybe TRBD1 (5 bases). The CDR3 covers 15 residues. The germline V gene encodes CDR1 MDHEN and CDR2 SYDVKM. V was cut by 7 bases and J by 4 bases, with 19 bases left in between. CDR3 coding DNA: TGTGCCAGCACCTCTGGGGGGGAGCGTCTCTATGGCTACACCTTC. This translates into CASTSGGERLYGYTF.

J is TRBJ2-3 and V is TRBV5-1; 14 bases map to TRBD2. J was trimmed by 0 bases and V by 0 bases; bases with no gene match: 6. This CDR3 is built from 19 residues. Per the germline V gene, CDR1 is SGHRS and CDR2 is YFSETQ. In DNA form, the CDR3 reads TGCGCCAGCAGCTTGGCTGGGACTAGCGGGAGATCGAGCACAGATACGCAGTATTTT. Amino acids: CASSLAGTSGRSSTDTQYF. The entire variable domain, with the rest obtained from reference TRBV5-1 and TRBJ2-3, is as follows: KAGVTQTPRYLIKTRGQQVTLSCSPISGHRSVSWYQQTPGQGLQFLFEYFSETQRNKGNFPGRFSGRQFSNSRSEMNVSTLELGDSALYLCASSLAGTSGRSSTDTQYFGPGTRLTVL.

This clone was found a few times. This sequence joins TRBV6-5 and TRBJ2-6; D is perhaps TRBD2 (5 bases). The germline V gene encodes CDR1 MNHEY and CDR2 SVGAGI. The CDR3 covers 15 residues. V dropped 7 bases and J dropped 2 bases, with 12 bases sitting between them. CDR3 sequence (DNA): TGTGCCAGCAAGGCGAGGGTGGCTGGGGCCAACGTCCTGACTTTC. Encoded protein: CASKARVAGANVLTF.

This chain links TRBV30 with TRBJ1-2; D is possibly TRBD1 (5 bases). This CDR3 is 12 amino acids long. Trimming pared 4 bases from V and 2 bases from J, leaving 8 bases between. Germline V gene lookup returns CDR1 GTSNPN and CDR2 SVGIG (reference sequence). The DNA of the CDR3 is TGTGCCTGGACGAGGGGAAACTATGGCTACACCTTC. Encoded protein: CAWTRGNYGYTF.